What follows are 10 T cell receptor beta chains derived from one specimen sequenced in a study of cytomegalovirus exposure and HLA in healthy donors. PCR employed 60 Vbeta and 13 Jbeta primers. Repertoires were generated with immunoSEQ multiplex PCR, while TCRdb's copy carries only in-frame clones and drops some. The sample records approximately 240,000 clones, around four fifths being singletons. Sequenced sample: PBMCs. The receptors were gathered from a woman in her fifties or sixties in good health and CMV-seropositive.

This CDR3 is CASSLGGAAGEQYF. The CDR3 DNA is TGTGCCAGCAGCTTAGGTGGGGCAGCCGGCGAGCAGTACTTC. The chain employs TRBV7-2 and TRBJ2-7, with D perhaps TRBD1 (5 bases). Trimming took off 1 base at V and 6 bases at J, with 13 bases between the two ends. Germline CDR1 is SGHTA and CDR2 is FQGNSA. The CDR3 consists of 14 residues.

The rearrangement links TRBV7-3 to TRBJ2-1, with 10 bases matching TRBD2. The CDR3 is made up of 15 amino acids. The junction had 5 bases not matched to a gene; V was cut back by 5 bases and J by 4 bases. Germline assignment: CDR1 SGHTA and CDR2 FQGTGA. The CDR3 coding sequence is TGTGCCAGCAGCACGACTAGCGGGCCTTACAATGAGCAGTTCTTC. Residues: CASSTTSGPYNEQFF. Full variable domain (outside the CDR3, taken from reference TRBV7-3 and TRBJ2-1): GAGVSQTPSNKVTEKGKYVELRCDPISGHTALYWYRQSLGQGPEFLIYFQGTGAADDSGLPNDRFFAVRPEGSVSTLKIQRTERGDSAVYLCASSTTSGPYNEQFFGPGTRLTVL.

Notes on this clone: This specimen includes other DNA sequences encoding the same CDR3. The chain employs TRBV5-1 and TRBJ2-3; 9 bases fit TRBD1. The germline CDR1 and CDR2 sequences are SGHRS and YFSETQ. The CDR3 sequence is 15 residues long. Unmatched junction bases numbered 0, after V lost 0 bases and J lost 1 base. This CDR3 is CASSLGQGGTDTQYF. The CDR3 coding sequence is TGCGCCAGCAGCTTGGGACAGGGGGGCACAGATACGCAGTATTTT.

CDR3 nucleotides: TGCGCCAGCAGATCAGGGGAAGATCAGCCCCAGCATTTT. Encoded protein: CASRSGEDQPQHF. J is TRBJ1-5 and V is TRBV4-3, with a possible D match to TRBD1 (6 bases). The CDR3 is 13 amino acids. The ends were cut back, 6 bases at V and 5 bases at J, with 11 bases in the middle. The germline gives CDR1 LGHNA, CDR2 YSLEER.

The chain employs TRBV11-2 and TRBJ2-1; 11 nucleotides match TRBD2. V shed 11 bases, J shed 8 bases, and the junction held 5 bases outside the gene matches. The germline CDR1 and CDR2 sequences are SGHAT and FQNNGV. CDR3 length: 12 residues. The CDR3 sequence is CAVAGGTDEQFF. The CDR3 DNA is TGTGCCGTAGCGGGAGGGACGGATGAGCAGTTCTTC.

The genes are TRBV5-6 and TRBJ2-2; TRBD2 aligns across 7 bases. There are 14 residues in the CDR3. Germline loops: CDR1 SGHDT, CDR2 YYEEEE. Unmatched junction bases numbered 5, after V lost 0 bases and J lost 9 bases. The CDR3, as DNA: TGTGCCAGCAGCTTGGGGAGAGCGGGACGGGAGCTGTTTTTT. As protein: CASSLGRAGRELFF. Based on the CDR3 plus reference TRBV5-6 and TRBJ2-2, the full variable domain is DAGVTQSPTHLIKTRGQQVTLRCSPKSGHDTVSWYQQALGQGPQFIFQYYEEEERQRGNFPDRFSGHQFPNYSSELNVNALLLGDSALYLCASSLGRAGRELFFGEGSRLTVL.

This clone was counted between two and nine times. V and J are TRBV11-2 and TRBJ2-1, with TRBD1 identical over 7 bases. CDR1 SGHAT and CDR2 FQNNGV come from the germline V gene. The CDR3 has 17 amino acids. The trim removed 7 bases at V and 8 bases at J, leaving 20 bases unmatched. The DNA for the CDR3 is TGTGCCAGCACCAACATCGGACCGGGACAGTGGGGGTATGAGCAGTTCTTC. This gives the protein CASTNIGPGQWGYEQFF.

This clone was observed a single time. This chain uses TRBV10-1 with TRBJ2-2, with TRBD2 matching over 10 bases. Germline V lookup: CDR1 WNHNN, CDR2 SYGVQD (reference sequence). With V trimmed by 4 bases and J by 6 bases, 5 bases remained unmatched. The CDR3 contains 15 residues. The CDR3 region is CASSGAGGPSGELFF. The CDR3 DNA follows: TGCGCCAGCAGTGGAGCGGGAGGGCCGTCCGGGGAGCTGTTTTTT.

The genes are TRBV5-1 and TRBJ2-4; the D gene is possibly TRBD2 (6 bases). Germline V gene lookup returns CDR1 SGHRS and CDR2 YFSETQ. V lost 4 bases to trimming and J lost 1 base, with 9 bases between them. The CDR3 is 14 amino acids. In DNA form, the CDR3 reads TGCGCCAGCAGCCCGGGGAGGGCCAAAAACATTCAGTACTTC. Translating gives CASSPGRAKNIQYF.

The CDR3 nucleotides read TGTGCCAGCAGCCAAGGACAGGGGGCTCAGCCCCAGCATTTT. Protein: CASSQGQGAQPQHF. The chain employs TRBV7-2 and TRBJ1-5, with 11 bases that match TRBD1. Germline trimming cut 5 bases from V and 6 bases from J; bases unmatched to any gene: 3. The CDR3 has 14 amino acids. Germline CDR1 is SGHTA and CDR2 is FQGNSA.